One and the same sample provided the 32 T cell receptor beta chains below, sequenced in a study of T cells in Graves' hyperthyroidism and ophthalmopathy. TCR beta CDR3 sequences were amplified from RNA transcripts. Using the HTBI primer set, a first-round RT-PCR was run on the TCR CDR3. TCRdb re-called the multiplex PCR reads through MiXCR, storing one row per CDR3 protein. The sample contains hundreds of thousands of distinct CDR3 sequences, 38% of which appear only once. What was sequenced was blood. All receptors come from a man between 18 and 35 years old with Graves' hyperthyroidism.

This chain connects TRBV5-5 to TRBJ1-1, with 7 bases lining up with TRBD1. There are 15 residues in the CDR3. Per the germline V gene, CDR1 is SGHKS and CDR2 is YYEKEE (reference sequence). The V gene end was trimmed by 3 bases and the J gene end by 3 bases; junction bases not matched to a gene: 8. Here the CDR3 reads CASSSPLTGDTEAFF. The CDR3 DNA is TGTGCCAGCAGCTCCCCCCTTACAGGGGACACTGAAGCTTTCTTT.

The V call is TRBV19, the J call TRBJ1-3, with unresolved D. The CDR3 is 15 amino acids. Looked up from germline, CDR1 is LNHDA and CDR2 is SQIVND (reference sequence). Trimming stripped 6 bases from V and 2 bases from J, with 14 bases between. The CDR3 DNA sequence: TGTGCCAGTAGCGGAGGGATAGGAACTGGAAACACCATATATTTT. Its protein is CASSGGIGTGNTIYF. The entire variable domain, with the rest obtained from reference TRBV19 and TRBJ1-3, is as follows: DGGITQSPKYLFRKEGQNVTLSCEQNLNHDAMYWYRQDPGQGLRLIYYSQIVNDFQKGDIAEGYSVSREKKESFPLTVTSAQKNPTAFYLCASSGGIGTGNTIYFGEGSWLTVV.

Note on this clonotype: A much larger clone differs by one base, so this may be a read error. This chain uses TRBV29-1 with TRBJ2-7; possibly TRBD1 for D (6 bases). The CDR3 length is 14 residues. The V and J ends lost 4 bases and 0 bases respectively, with 13 bases between them. Germline-derived CDR1 and CDR2 are SQVTM and ANQGSEA. The CDR3 region has the DNA TGCAGCGTTGCAGGCAGGGGTAGCTCCTACGAGCAGTACTTC. Translation gives CSVAGRGSSYEQYF.

This clonotype has just a few counts. This chain joins TRBV5-4 and TRBJ2-2; TRBD1 might be the D (6 bases). The CDR3 is made up of 13 amino acids. Germline V gene data show CDR1 as SGHNT and CDR2 as YYREEE (reference sequence). The germline V and J ends were trimmed by 4 bases and 6 bases, with 10 bases remaining between them. The CDR3 loop reads CASSTDSAGELFF. DNA for the CDR3: TGTGCCAGCAGCACGGACAGCGCCGGGGAGCTGTTTTTT. The full variable domain, completed using reference TRBV5-4 and TRBJ2-2, is ETGVTQSPTHLIKTRGQQVTLRCSSQSGHNTVSWYQQALGQGPQFIFQYYREEENGRGNFPPRFSGLQFPNYSSELNVNALELDDSALYLCASSTDSAGELFFGEGSRLTVL.

This clonotype has at least ten counts. The chain uses TRBV10-3 and TRBJ1-6, with no clear D. The V gene's germline CDR1 is ENHRY and CDR2 SYGVKD. V was shortened by 11 bases and J by 7 bases, with 15 bases between the two germline ends. The CDR3 runs 13 residues. This CDR3 reads CAVTDGGNSPLHF. The DNA of the CDR3 is TGTGCCGTAACGGACGGAGGGAATTCACCCCTCCACTTT.

This clonotype was seen only a few times. V is TRBV19 and J is TRBJ2-6, with D perhaps TRBD2 (5 bases). The germline V gene encodes CDR1 LNHDA and CDR2 SQIVND (reference sequence). V lost 6 bases and J 4 bases, leaving 22 bases between the germline ends. There are 18 residues in the CDR3. The CDR3 DNA sequence: TGTGCCAGTAGCAAACTCCTTACGGGGTCTAGCGGGGCCAACGTCCTGACTTTC. Translation gives CASSKLLTGSSGANVLTF.

This clonotype was detected only a few times. The rearrangement uses TRBV14 and TRBJ2-7; TRBD1 might be the D (5 bases). V was pared by 6 bases and J by 2 bases, with 11 bases between. The CDR3 extends over 13 amino acids. The germline CDR1 and CDR2 sequences are SGHDN and FVKESK. CDR3 residues: CASRKKGPYEQYF. The CDR3 DNA sequence: TGTGCCAGCAGGAAGAAGGGGCCCTACGAGCAGTACTTC. The full variable domain, its missing parts supplied by reference TRBV14 and TRBJ2-7, is EAGVTQFPSHSVIEKGQTVTLRCDPISGHDNLYWYRRVMGKEIKFLLHFVKESKQDESGMPNNRFLAERTGGTYSTLKVQPAELEDSGVYFCASRKKGPYEQYFGPGTRLTVT.

This clonotype came up many times. Without the conserved terminal phenylalanine or tryptophan, this CDR3 likely stems from a read error. J is TRBJ1-1 and V is TRBV29-1; perhaps TRBD1 as D (5 bases). CDR3 length: 13 amino acids. The germline CDR1 and CDR2 sequences are SQVTM and ANQGSEA. The V gene lost 2 bases and the J gene lost 1 base, with 8 bases spanning the gap. CDR3 residues: CSVELGANTEAFL. The CDR3 coding sequence is TGCAGCGTTGAACTAGGGGCGAACACTGAAGCTTTCCTT.

The J gene is TRBJ1-5, the V gene TRBV10-3, with D perhaps matching TRBD1 (6 bases). In germline, CDR1 is ENHRY, CDR2 SYGVKD. V lost 6 bases and J lost 1, with 13 bases in between. This CDR3 comprises 15 residues. The CDR3 sequence is CAISPDSGSNQPQHF. CDR3 nucleotides: TGTGCCATCAGCCCGGACAGTGGGAGCAATCAGCCCCAGCATTTT.

The J gene is TRBJ1-6, the V gene TRBV7-9; D gene uncertain. Trimming stripped 5 bases from V and 9 bases from J, with 11 bases between. CDR1 is SEHNR, CDR2 FQNEAQ, per germline (reference sequence). This CDR3 spans 13 amino acids. CDR3: CASSKGDISPLHF. CDR3 coding DNA: TGTGCCAGCAGCAAGGGCGACATTTCACCCCTCCACTTT.

This clonotype was detected many times. The CDR3 coding sequence is TGTGCCAGTAGTATAACAGGCAGCGAGCAGTACTTC. It codes for CASSITGSEQYF. The rearrangement uses TRBV19 and TRBJ2-7, with a weak D call TRBD1 (5 bases). CDR3 length: 12 amino acids. The germline CDR1 and CDR2 sequences are LNHDA and SQIVND (reference sequence). Trimming removed 2 bases at V and 6 bases at J, with 8 bases between.

This clonotype was found many times. The chain has TRBV29-1 and TRBJ1-2; 10 nucleotides line up with TRBD1. Germline CDR1 is SQVTM and CDR2 is ANQGSEA. J was trimmed by 4 bases and V by 6 bases; bases with no gene match: 8. CDR3 length: 14 amino acids. CDR3 residues: CSVERDRGSYGYTF. The CDR3 region has the DNA TGCAGCGTGGAGCGGGACAGGGGAAGCTATGGCTACACCTTC.

This chain links TRBV2 with TRBJ2-7, with 7 bases aligning to TRBD1. The CDR3 totals 12 residues. V shed 11 bases and J 6 bases; nucleotides not matched to a gene: 10. Germline V CDR1 and CDR2: SNHLY, FYNNEI. CDR3 in DNA: TGTGCCGCCAGTGATACAGGGGTCGAGCAGTACTTC. It codes for CAASDTGVEQYF.

V gene TRBV7-9 combines with J gene TRBJ1-1; D perhaps matches TRBD1 (5 bases). V lost 5 bases, J lost 0 bases, and 16 bases lay in between. Germline CDR1 and CDR2: SEHNR and FQNEAQ (reference sequence). This CDR3 spans 16 amino acids. The CDR3 sequence is CASSLLDSPMNTEAFF. Written as DNA, the CDR3 is TGTGCCAGCAGCCTATTAGACAGCCCCATGAACACTGAAGCTTTCTTT.

This clonotype was seen a few times. V usage is TRBV7-2 and J usage is TRBJ1-2; D not resolved. The V end lost 3 bases, the J end lost 4 bases, and 9 bases lay between the germline ends. Germline loops: CDR1 SGHTA, CDR2 FQGNSA. The CDR3 loop spans 13 amino acids. This CDR3 reads CASSFFQTYGYTF. The CDR3 nucleotides read TGTGCCAGCAGCTTCTTTCAGACCTATGGCTACACCTTC. The complete variable domain, with remaining parts taken from reference TRBV7-2 and TRBJ1-2, reads GAGVSQSPSNKVTEKGKDVELRCDPISGHTALYWYRQSLGQGLEFLIYFQGNSAPDKSGLPSDRFSAERTGGSVSTLTIQRTQQEDSAVYLCASSFFQTYGYTFGSGTRLTVV.

V is TRBV20-1 and J is TRBJ2-7, with 8 positions matching TRBD1. The ends lost 6 bases at V and 6 bases at J; junction bases unmatched: 10. CDR3 length: 13 amino acids. The germline V gene encodes CDR1 DFQATT and CDR2 SNEGSKA (reference sequence). The DNA of the CDR3 is TGCAGTGCCCATACCTGGACAGGGCCCGAGCAGTACTTC. As protein: CSAHTWTGPEQYF.

The chain couples TRBV7-9 to TRBJ1-2; maybe TRBD1 (6 bases). Germline V CDR1 and CDR2: SEHNR, FQNEAQ (reference sequence). Trimming cost V 4 bases and J 6 bases, with 18 bases left between them. The CDR3 runs 15 residues. The CDR3 is CASSSLLQGKDGYTF. The CDR3 nucleotides read TGTGCCAGCAGCTCACTCCTACAGGGCAAGGATGGCTACACCTTC.

CDR3 sequence reads: CASSSGGNQQYF. The DNA for the CDR3 is TGTGCCAGCAGCTCAGGCGGGAATCAGCAGTACTTC. The genes are TRBV7-9 and TRBJ2-7, with D possibly TRBD2 on 6 matching bases. CDR3 length: 12 amino acids. Deletions cut 4 bases from V and 8 bases from J, with 12 bases between. CDR1 and CDR2 (germline): SEHNR, FQNEAQ (reference sequence).

This clonotype was counted ten times or more. The chain couples TRBV5-1 to TRBJ1-6; D is unresolved. This CDR3 contains 15 residues. Trimming cost V 2 bases and J 9 bases, with 15 bases left between them. The germline V gene encodes CDR1 SGHRS and CDR2 YFSETQ. Written as DNA, the CDR3 is TGCGCCAGCAGCTTTGACCACGAAGGGCGTTCACCCCTCCACTTT. This gives the protein CASSFDHEGRSPLHF. Full variable domain (rest looked up from reference TRBV5-1 and TRBJ1-6): KAGVTQTPRYLIKTRGQQVTLSCSPISGHRSVSWYQQTPGQGLQFLFEYFSETQRNKGNFPGRFSGRQFSNSRSEMNVSTLELGDSALYLCASSFDHEGRSPLHFGNGTRLTVT.

The rearrangement links TRBV6-6 to TRBJ2-7; 9 bases match TRBD1. CDR1 and CDR2 from the germline V gene are MNHNY and SVGAGI (reference sequence). There are 15 residues in the CDR3. J gave up 5 bases and V 0 bases, and 5 bases lay outside the gene matches. The CDR3 here is CASSYSGQGTDEQYF. The CDR3 DNA sequence: TGTGCCAGCAGTTACTCCGGACAGGGGACAGACGAGCAGTACTTC.

In this sample, this clonotype turned up many times. The chain uses TRBV7-9 and TRBJ2-2, with D hard to call. Between the trimmed V and J ends, which lost 3 bases and 5 bases, there was a span of 7 bases. The CDR3 spans 13 residues. In germline, CDR1 is SEHNR, CDR2 FQNEAQ (reference sequence). This chain's CDR3 is CASSLGETGELFF. The CDR3 bases are TGTGCCAGCAGCTTGGGCGAGACCGGGGAGCTGTTTTTT.

This chain links TRBV19 with TRBJ1-2; 8 nucleotides align to TRBD1. The CDR3 extends over 17 amino acids. Per germline, CDR1 LNHDA and CDR2 SQIVND (reference sequence). The V segment lost 4 bases and the J segment 3 bases; nucleotides outside the gene matches: 13. CDR3 bases: TGTGCCAGTAGTACCGGACAGGGAATCACGGTCCACTATGGCTACACCTTC. This codes for CASSTGQGITVHYGYTF.

This clonotype was seen ten or more times. V gene TRBV7-9 combines with J gene TRBJ2-7; TRBD2 matches 7 bases. Trimming took 4 bases from V and 3 from J; bases not matched to a gene: 6. Germline V CDR1 and CDR2: SEHNR, FQNEAQ (reference sequence). CDR3 length: 14 amino acids. CDR3 in amino acids: CASSSGGGFYEQYF. For the CDR3, the DNA is TGTGCCAGCAGCTCCGGCGGGGGTTTCTACGAGCAGTACTTC.

The chain employs TRBV2 and TRBJ2-2, with D possibly matching TRBD1 (6 bases). Germline loops: CDR1 SNHLY, CDR2 FYNNEI. The length of the CDR3 is 14 residues. Trimming removed 6 bases at V and 6 bases at J, with 14 bases between. CDR3 region: CASSQVTGPGELFF. Here the CDR3 DNA reads TGTGCCAGCAGCCAGGTGACAGGCCCCGGGGAGCTGTTTTTT.

In this sample, this clonotype turned up a few times. The rearrangement links TRBV4-3 to TRBJ2-7; no definite D call. The CDR3 contains 13 residues. Germline-derived CDR1 and CDR2 are LGHNA and YSLEER. V dropped 1 base and J dropped 5 bases, with 9 bases sitting between them. CDR3 amino acids: CASSQVERDEQYF. CDR3 sequence (DNA): TGCGCCAGCAGCCAAGTTGAGAGAGACGAGCAGTACTTC.

In regard to this clonotype: This may be a read error: a much more frequent sequence differs by one nucleotide. V and J are TRBV7-8 and TRBJ2-2; D remains unclear. The V end lost 4 bases, the J end lost 1 base, and 7 bases lay between the germline ends. Germline CDR1 reads SGHVS; CDR2 reads FQNEAQ. The length of the CDR3 is 14 residues. CDR3: CASSYDGNTGELFF. The CDR3 nucleotides are TGTGCCAGCAGCTATGACGGGAACACCGGGGAGCTGTTTTTT.

The chain employs TRBV2 and TRBJ1-1, with D uncertain. Germline CDR1 and CDR2: SNHLY and FYNNEI. Between the trimmed V and J ends, which lost 8 bases and 5 bases, there was a span of 27 bases. This CDR3 comprises 17 residues. CDR3 bases: TGTGCCAGCTCGGGGAGGCAGCCCAGTCTTGCGGGGACTGAAGCTTTCTTT. Translation: CASSGRQPSLAGTEAFF.

There are many counts of this clonotype. The chain employs TRBV19 and TRBJ1-5; perhaps TRBD1 as D (5 bases). CDR3 length: 13 amino acids. V lost 5 bases and J lost 7, with 12 bases in between. Germline assignment: CDR1 LNHDA and CDR2 SQIVND (reference sequence). The DNA of the CDR3 is TGTGCCAGTAGTGGGGGACGCGGGCAGCCCCAGCATTTT. The encoded protein is CASSGGRGQPQHF.

The sample holds a few counts of this clonotype. This rearrangement joins TRBV2 to TRBJ2-2; the D gene is possibly TRBD1 (5 bases). Trimming removed 5 bases at V and 6 bases at J, with 19 bases between. The CDR3 length is 16 residues. Germline CDR1 reads SNHLY; CDR2 reads FYNNEI. Written as DNA, the CDR3 is TGTGCCAGCAGTTCGTCCAGGGCGGTTCTCTCCGGGGAGCTGTTTTTT. It yields the protein CASSSSRAVLSGELFF.

The V and J genes are TRBV7-2 and TRBJ1-1, with TRBD1 matching over 8 bases. The CDR3 is 14 residues long. Germline lookup yields CDR1 SGHTA and CDR2 FQGNSA. Trimming cost V 8 bases and J 3 bases; bases outside gene matches: 8. CDR3 sequence: CASRDRPAHTEAFF. In DNA form, the CDR3 reads TGTGCCAGCCGGGACAGGCCTGCCCACACTGAAGCTTTCTTT.

This clonotype was detected ten times or more. The chain combines TRBV12-3 or TRBV12-4 with TRBJ1-5; 9 bases are a match to TRBD1. Losses at the gene ends were 6 bases for V and 1 base for J; bases not matched to a gene: 4. The CDR3 runs 15 residues. The CDR3 reads CASRPTGGSNQPQHF. The CDR3 DNA is TGTGCCAGCAGACCGACAGGGGGGAGCAATCAGCCCCAGCATTTT.

This clonotype has a handful of counts. Written as DNA, the CDR3 is TGTGCCAGCCAGACAGGGGGGGAAAAACTGTTTTTT. The encoded protein is CASQTGGEKLFF. The chain uses TRBV5-6 and TRBJ1-4, with 9 bases aligning to TRBD1. The CDR3 is made up of 12 amino acids. Germline V gives CDR1 SGHDT, CDR2 YYEEEE. V shed 7 bases and J 8 bases; nucleotides not matched to a gene: 3.